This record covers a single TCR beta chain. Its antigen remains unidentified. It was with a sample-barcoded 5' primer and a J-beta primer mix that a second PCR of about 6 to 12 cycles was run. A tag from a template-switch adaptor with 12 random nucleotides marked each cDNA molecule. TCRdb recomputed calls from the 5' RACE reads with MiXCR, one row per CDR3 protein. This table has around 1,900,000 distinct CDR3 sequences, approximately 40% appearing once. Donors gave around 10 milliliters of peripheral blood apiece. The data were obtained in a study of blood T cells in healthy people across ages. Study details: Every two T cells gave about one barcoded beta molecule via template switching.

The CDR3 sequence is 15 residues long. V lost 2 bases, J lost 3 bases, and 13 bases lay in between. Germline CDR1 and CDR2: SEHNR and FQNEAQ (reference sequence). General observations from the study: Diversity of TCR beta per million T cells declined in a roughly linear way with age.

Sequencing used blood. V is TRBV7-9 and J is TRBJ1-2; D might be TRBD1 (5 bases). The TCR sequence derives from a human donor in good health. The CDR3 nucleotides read TGTGCCAGCAGCTTATTTCTGGCCAGGGACTATGGCTACACCTTC. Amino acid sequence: CASSLFLARDYGYTF.